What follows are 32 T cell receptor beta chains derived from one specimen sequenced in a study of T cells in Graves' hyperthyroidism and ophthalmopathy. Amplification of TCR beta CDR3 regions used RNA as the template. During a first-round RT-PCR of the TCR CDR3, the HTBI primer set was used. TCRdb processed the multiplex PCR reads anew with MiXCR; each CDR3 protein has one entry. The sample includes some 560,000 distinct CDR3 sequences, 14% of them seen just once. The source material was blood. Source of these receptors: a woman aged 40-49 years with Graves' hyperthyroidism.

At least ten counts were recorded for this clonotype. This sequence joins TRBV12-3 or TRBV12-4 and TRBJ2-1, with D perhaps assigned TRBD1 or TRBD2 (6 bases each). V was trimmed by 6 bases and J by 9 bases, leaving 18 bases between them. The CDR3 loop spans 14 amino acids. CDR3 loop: CASRPNEGGTEQFF. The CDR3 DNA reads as TGTGCCAGCAGACCAAATGAGGGGGGAACTGAGCAGTTCTTC.

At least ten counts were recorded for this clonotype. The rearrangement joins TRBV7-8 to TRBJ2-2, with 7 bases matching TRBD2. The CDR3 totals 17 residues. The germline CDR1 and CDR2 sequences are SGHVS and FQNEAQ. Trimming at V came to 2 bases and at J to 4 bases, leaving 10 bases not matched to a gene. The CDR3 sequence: CASSLLSGGVVTGELFF. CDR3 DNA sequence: TGTGCCAGCAGCTTACTCTCGGGGGGAGTAGTCACCGGGGAGCTGTTTTTT.

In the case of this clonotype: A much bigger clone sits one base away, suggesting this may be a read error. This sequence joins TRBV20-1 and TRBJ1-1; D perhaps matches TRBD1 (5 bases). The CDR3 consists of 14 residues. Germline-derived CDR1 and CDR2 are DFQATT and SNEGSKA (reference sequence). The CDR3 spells CSARGDGVNTEGFF. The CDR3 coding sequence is TGCAGTGCTAGGGGGGATGGGGTGAACACTGAAGGTTTCTTT.

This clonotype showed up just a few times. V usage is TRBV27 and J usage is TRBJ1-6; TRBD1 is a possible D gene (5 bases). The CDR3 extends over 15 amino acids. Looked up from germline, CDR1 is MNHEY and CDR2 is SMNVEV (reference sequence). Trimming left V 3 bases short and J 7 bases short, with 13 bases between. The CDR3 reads CASSFIGDGNSPLHF. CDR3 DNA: TGTGCCAGCAGTTTTATAGGGGACGGGAATTCACCCCTCCACTTT.

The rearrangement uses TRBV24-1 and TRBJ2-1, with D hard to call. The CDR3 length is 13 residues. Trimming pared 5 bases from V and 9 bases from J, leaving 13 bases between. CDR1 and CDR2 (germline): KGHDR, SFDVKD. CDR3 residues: CATSAPWAPEQFF. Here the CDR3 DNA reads TGTGCCACCAGTGCCCCATGGGCCCCTGAGCAGTTCTTC.

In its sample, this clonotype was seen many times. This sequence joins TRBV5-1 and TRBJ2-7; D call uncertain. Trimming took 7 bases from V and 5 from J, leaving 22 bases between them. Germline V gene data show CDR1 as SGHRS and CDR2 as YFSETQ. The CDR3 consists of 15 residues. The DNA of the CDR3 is TGCGCCAGCGCCCTCAACCCTGGGGTATCGGACGAGCAGTACTTC. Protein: CASALNPGVSDEQYF.

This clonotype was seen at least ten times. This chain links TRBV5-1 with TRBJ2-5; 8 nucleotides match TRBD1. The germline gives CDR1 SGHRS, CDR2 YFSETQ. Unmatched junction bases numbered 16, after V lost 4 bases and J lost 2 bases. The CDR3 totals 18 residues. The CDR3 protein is CASSPGWTGTIFQETQYF. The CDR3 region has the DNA TGCGCCAGCAGCCCGGGGTGGACAGGGACAATATTTCAAGAGACCCAGTACTTC.

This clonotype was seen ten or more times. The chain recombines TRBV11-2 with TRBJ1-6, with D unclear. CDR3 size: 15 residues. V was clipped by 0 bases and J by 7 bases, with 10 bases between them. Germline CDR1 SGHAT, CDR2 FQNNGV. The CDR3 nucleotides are TGTGCCAGCAGCTTAGATACAGCCGGAAATTCACCCCTCCACTTT. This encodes CASSLDTAGNSPLHF.

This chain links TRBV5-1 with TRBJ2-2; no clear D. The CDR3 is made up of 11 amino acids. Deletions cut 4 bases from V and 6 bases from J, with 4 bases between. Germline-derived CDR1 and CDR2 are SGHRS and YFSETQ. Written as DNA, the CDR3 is TGCGCCAGCAGCCCCCCCGGGGAGCTGTTTTTT. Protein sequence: CASSPPGELFF.

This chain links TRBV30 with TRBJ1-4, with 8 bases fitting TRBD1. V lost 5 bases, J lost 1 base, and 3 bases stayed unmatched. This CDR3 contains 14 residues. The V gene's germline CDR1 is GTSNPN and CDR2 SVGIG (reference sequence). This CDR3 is CAWVTGVTNEKLFF. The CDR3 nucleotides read TGTGCCTGGGTGACAGGGGTAACTAATGAAAAACTGTTTTTT.

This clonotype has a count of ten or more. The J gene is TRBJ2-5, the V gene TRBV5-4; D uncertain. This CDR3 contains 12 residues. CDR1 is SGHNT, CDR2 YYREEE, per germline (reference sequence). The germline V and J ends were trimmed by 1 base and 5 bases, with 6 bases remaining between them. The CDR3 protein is CASSLIKETQYF. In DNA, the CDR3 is TGTGCCAGCAGCTTGATAAAGGAGACCCAGTACTTC.

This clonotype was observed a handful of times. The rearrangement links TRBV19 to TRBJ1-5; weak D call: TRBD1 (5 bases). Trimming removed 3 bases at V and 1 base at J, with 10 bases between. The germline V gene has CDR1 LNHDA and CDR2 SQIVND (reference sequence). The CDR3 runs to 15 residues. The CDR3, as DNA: TGTGCCAGTAGTATTTTAGAGGGGAGCAATCAGCCCCAGCATTTT. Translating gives CASSILEGSNQPQHF.

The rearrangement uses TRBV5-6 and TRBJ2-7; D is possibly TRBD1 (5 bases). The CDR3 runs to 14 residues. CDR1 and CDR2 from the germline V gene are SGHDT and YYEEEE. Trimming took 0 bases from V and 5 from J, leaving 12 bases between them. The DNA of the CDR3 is TGTGCCAGCAGCTTGGCCAGGGAAGGGGACGAGCAGTACTTC. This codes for CASSLAREGDEQYF.

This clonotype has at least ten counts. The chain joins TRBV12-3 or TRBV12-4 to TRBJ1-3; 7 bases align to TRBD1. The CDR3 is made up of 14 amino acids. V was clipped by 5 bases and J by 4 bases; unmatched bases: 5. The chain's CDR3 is CASSPTGEGNTIYF. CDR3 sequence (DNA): TGTGCCAGCAGTCCCACAGGGGAGGGAAACACCATATATTTT.

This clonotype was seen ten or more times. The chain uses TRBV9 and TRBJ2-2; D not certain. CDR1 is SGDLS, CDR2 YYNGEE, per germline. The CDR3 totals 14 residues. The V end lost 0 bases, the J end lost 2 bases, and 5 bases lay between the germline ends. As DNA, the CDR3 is TGTGCCAGCAGCGTAGAGGATAACACCGGGGAGCTGTTTTTT. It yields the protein CASSVEDNTGELFF. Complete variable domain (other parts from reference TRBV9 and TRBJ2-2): DSGVTQTPKHLITATGQRVTLRCSPRSGDLSVYWYQQSLDQGLQFLIQYYNGEERAKGNILERFSAQQFPDLHSELNLSSLELGDSALYFCASSVEDNTGELFFGEGSRLTVL.

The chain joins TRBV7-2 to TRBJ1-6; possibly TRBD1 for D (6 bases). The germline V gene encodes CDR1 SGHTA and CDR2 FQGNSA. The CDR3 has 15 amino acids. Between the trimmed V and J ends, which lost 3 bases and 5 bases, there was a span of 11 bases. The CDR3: CASSFSAGDNSPLHF. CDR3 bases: TGTGCCAGCAGCTTTTCTGCAGGGGATAATTCACCCCTCCACTTT.

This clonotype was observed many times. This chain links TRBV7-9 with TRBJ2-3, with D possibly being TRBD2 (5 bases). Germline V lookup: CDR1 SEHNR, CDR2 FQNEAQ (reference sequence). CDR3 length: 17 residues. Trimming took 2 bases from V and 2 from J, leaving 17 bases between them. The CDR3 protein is CASSLRAGDPYTDTQYF. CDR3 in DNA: TGTGCCAGCAGCTTACGGGCCGGGGATCCATACACAGATACGCAGTATTTT.

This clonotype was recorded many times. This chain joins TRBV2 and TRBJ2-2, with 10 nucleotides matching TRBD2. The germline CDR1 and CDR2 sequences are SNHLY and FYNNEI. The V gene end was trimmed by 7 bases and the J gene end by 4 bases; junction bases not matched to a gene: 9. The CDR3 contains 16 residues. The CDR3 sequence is CASIGPSGSPTGELFF. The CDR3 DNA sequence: TGTGCCAGCATTGGCCCTAGCGGGAGTCCCACCGGGGAGCTGTTTTTT.

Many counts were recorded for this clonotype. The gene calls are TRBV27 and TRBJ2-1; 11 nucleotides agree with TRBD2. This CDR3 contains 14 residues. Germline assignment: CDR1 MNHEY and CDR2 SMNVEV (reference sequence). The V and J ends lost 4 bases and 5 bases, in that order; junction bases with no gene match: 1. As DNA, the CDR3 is TGTGCCAGCAGTTATAGCGGGAGGGACAATGAGCAGTTCTTC. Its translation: CASSYSGRDNEQFF.

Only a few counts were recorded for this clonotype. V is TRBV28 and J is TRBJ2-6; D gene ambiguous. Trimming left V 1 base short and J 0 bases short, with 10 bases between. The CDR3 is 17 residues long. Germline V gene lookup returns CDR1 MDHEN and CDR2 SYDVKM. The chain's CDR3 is CASSLLSKSSGANVLTF. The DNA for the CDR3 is TGTGCCAGCAGTTTATTGTCTAAGAGCTCTGGGGCCAACGTCCTGACTTTC.

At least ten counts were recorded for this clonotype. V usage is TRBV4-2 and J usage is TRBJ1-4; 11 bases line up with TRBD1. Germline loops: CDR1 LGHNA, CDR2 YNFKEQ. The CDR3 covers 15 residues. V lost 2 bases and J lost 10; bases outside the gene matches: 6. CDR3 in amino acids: CASSQRTGGDGKLFF. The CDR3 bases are TGTGCCAGCAGCCAACGGACAGGGGGCGACGGAAAACTGTTTTTT.

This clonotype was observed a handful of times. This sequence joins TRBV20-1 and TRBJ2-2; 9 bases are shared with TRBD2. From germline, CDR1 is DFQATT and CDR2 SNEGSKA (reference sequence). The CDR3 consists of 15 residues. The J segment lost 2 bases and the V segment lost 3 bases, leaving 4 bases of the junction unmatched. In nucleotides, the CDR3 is TGCAGTGCTAGGGCTAGCGGGACAAACACCGGGGAGCTGTTTTTT. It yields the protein CSARASGTNTGELFF.

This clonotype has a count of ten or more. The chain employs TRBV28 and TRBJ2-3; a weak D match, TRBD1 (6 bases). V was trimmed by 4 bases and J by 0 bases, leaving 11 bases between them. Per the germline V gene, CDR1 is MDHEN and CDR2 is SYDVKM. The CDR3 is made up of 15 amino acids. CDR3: CASSSPGQSTDTQYF. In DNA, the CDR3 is TGTGCCAGCAGTTCGCCCGGACAGAGCACAGATACGCAGTATTTT. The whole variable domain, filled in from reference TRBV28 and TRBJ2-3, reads DVKVTQSSRYLVKRTGEKVFLECVQDMDHENMFWYRQDPGLGLRLIYFSYDVKMKEKGDIPEGYSVSREKKERFSLILESASTNQTSMYLCASSSPGQSTDTQYFGPGTRLTVL.

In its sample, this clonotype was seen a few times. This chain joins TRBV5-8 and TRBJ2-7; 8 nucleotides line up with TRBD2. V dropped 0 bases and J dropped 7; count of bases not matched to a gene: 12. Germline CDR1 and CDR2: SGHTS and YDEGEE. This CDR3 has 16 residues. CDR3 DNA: TGTGCCAGCAGCTTGGCTGGGACTAGGGCGGAGTGGGAGCAGTACTTC. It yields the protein CASSLAGTRAEWEQYF.

The CDR3 sequence is CATSTGEASYEQYF. CDR3 bases: TGTGCCACTTCGACAGGGGAAGCTTCCTACGAGCAGTACTTC. This chain joins TRBV12-3 or TRBV12-4 and TRBJ2-7; 8 bases match TRBD1. Germline trimming cut 10 bases from V and 1 base from J; bases unmatched to any gene: 9. CDR3 length: 14 residues.

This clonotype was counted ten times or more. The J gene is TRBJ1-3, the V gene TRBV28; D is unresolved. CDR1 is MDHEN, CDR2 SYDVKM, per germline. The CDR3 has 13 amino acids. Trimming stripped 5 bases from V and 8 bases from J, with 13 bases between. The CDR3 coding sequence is TGTGCCAGCAGTCCCGGGCCCGGGGACACCATATATTTT. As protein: CASSPGPGDTIYF. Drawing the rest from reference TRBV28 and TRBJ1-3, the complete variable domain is DVKVTQSSRYLVKRTGEKVFLECVQDMDHENMFWYRQDPGLGLRLIYFSYDVKMKEKGDIPEGYSVSREKKERFSLILESASTNQTSMYLCASSPGPGDTIYFGEGSWLTVV.

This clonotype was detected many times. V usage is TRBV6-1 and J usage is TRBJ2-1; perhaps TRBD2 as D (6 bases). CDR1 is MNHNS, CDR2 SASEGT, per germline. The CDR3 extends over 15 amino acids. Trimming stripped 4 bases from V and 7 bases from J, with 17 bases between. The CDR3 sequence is CASSADGDSSNEQFF. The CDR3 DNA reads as TGTGCCAGCAGTGCAGATGGGGACTCGTCTAATGAGCAGTTCTTC.

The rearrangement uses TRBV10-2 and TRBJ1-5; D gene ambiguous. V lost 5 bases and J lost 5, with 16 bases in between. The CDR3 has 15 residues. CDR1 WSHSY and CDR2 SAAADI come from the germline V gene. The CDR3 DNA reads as TGCGCCAGCAGTAGCGGGTCCTTAACCGATCAGCCCCAGCATTTT. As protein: CASSSGSLTDQPQHF.

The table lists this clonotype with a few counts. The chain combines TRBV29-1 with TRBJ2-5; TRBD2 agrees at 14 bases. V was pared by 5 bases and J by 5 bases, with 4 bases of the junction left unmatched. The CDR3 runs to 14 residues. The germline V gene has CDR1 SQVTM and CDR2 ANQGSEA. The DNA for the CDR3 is TGCAGCGTTCGACTAGCGGGAGGGAAGGAGACCCAGTACTTC. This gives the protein CSVRLAGGKETQYF.

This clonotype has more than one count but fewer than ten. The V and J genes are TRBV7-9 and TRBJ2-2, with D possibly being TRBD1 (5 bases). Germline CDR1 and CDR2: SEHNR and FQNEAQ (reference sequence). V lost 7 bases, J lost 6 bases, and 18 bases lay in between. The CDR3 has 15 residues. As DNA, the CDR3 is TGTGCCAGCACCACGGGCAGGGCCTTCGCCGGGGAGCTGTTTTTT. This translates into CASTTGRAFAGELFF.

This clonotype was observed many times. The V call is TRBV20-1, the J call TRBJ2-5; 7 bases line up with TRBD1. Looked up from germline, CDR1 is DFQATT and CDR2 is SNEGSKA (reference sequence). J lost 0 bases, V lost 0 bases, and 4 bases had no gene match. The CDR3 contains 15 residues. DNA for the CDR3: TGCAGTGCTAGAGACGGGACAGCGTACCAAGAGACCCAGTACTTC. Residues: CSARDGTAYQETQYF.

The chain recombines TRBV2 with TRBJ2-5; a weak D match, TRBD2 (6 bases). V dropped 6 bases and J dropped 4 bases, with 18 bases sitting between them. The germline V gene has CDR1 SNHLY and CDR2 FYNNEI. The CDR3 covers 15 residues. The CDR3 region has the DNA TGTGCCAGCAGCACCAACACCTGGGGGGTAGAGACCCAGTACTTC. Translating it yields CASSTNTWGVETQYF.